This T cell receptor beta chain was sequenced during a study of T cell responses to AZD1222 COVID-19 vaccine. Method: immunoSEQ multiplex PCR; TCRdb's copy keeps in-frame clones and lacks some. The sample holds about 130,000 clones; 85% to 90% are singletons and the top ten take approximately 12%. V lost 0 bases and J 3 bases, leaving 11 bases between the germline ends. The germline CDR1 and CDR2 sequences are LGHNA and YSLEER. The CDR3 totals 15 residues. This clone is a singleton in its sample. The antigen remains undetermined. Broader study findings: No repertoire was sampled before or during the peak T cell response, only after it.

The chain employs TRBV4-3 and TRBJ1-1, with a weak D call TRBD1 (5 bases). This sequence originates from an adult in good health. Source: peripheral blood, taken on day 0 of AZD1222 vaccination. The CDR3 sequence: CASSQDRDADTEAFF. The CDR3 DNA reads as TGCGCCAGCAGCCAAGACAGGGACGCGGACACTGAAGCTTTCTTT.